A single sample gave rise to the 27 T cell receptor beta chains below, sequenced in a study of T-cell reconstitution after alpha-beta-depleted transplantation in children. Unique molecular identifiers were incorporated when the TCRbeta library was constructed. TCRdb reanalysed the PCR reads using MiXCR and keeps one entry per CDR3 protein. The sample has 190,000 or so distinct CDR3 sequences, approximately 6.8% seen once. Here the sequenced sample was PBMCs from the stem cell graft donor, taken from the stem cell graft. These TCRs come from a human donor who donated a stem cell graft to a child with Wiskott-Aldrich syndrome.

As regards this clonotype: This could be a read error, since a much larger clone is one nucleotide away. The chain combines TRBV7-9 with TRBJ2-5; D is ambiguous. Germline V gives CDR1 SEHNR, CDR2 FQNEAQ (reference sequence). The CDR3 has 9 residues. The CDR3 here is CDSQETQYF. The CDR3 nucleotides read TGTGACAGTCAAGAGACCCAGTACTTC.

In the case of this clonotype: A read error may be the cause here, since a much bigger clone is one base away. J is TRBJ2-4 and V is TRBV7-8; D is perhaps TRBD2 (6 bases). Germline V CDR1 and CDR2: SGHVS, FQNEAQ. Trimming took off 7 bases at V and 0 bases at J, with 25 bases between the two ends. This CDR3 contains 19 residues. CDR3 DNA sequence: TGTGCCAGCATCTTGAGAAGGCGGGACGGAAGAGAAGCCAAAAACATTCAGTACTTC. It yields the protein CASILRRRDGREAKNIQYF.

This clonotype was picked up many times. CDR3 nucleotides: TGCGCCAGCAGCTTGTTGACAGATAACTATGGCTACACCTTC. It encodes CASSLLTDNYGYTF. This sequence joins TRBV5-1 and TRBJ1-2, with D possibly being TRBD1 (5 bases). Looked up from germline, CDR1 is SGHRS and CDR2 is YFSETQ. The CDR3 consists of 14 residues. The V end was cut by 1 base, the J end by 1 base, with 8 bases between.

For the CDR3, the DNA is TGTGCCAGCAGCCACCCGACTAGCGGATCCTACAATGAGCAGTTCTTC. Its translation: CASSHPTSGSYNEQFF. This chain connects TRBV3-1 to TRBJ2-1; 9 positions agree with TRBD2. The CDR3 is 16 amino acids. Per the germline V gene, CDR1 is LGHDT and CDR2 is YNNKEL (reference sequence). The V gene end was trimmed by 3 bases and the J gene end by 1 base; junction bases not matched to a gene: 4.

A few counts support this clonotype. The chain couples TRBV4-1 to TRBJ2-5, with a weak D call TRBD1 (5 bases). Per germline, CDR1 MGHRA and CDR2 YSYEKL. V was pared by 4 bases and J by 4 bases, with 16 bases between. This CDR3 comprises 15 residues. Written as DNA, the CDR3 is TGCGCCAGCAGCCCCACCCTGGCAGGGATAGAGACCCAGTACTTC. It codes for CASSPTLAGIETQYF.

This clonotype was counted ten times or more. This sequence joins TRBV5-1 and TRBJ2-7; the D gene is possibly TRBD1 (6 bases). The CDR3 sequence is 14 residues long. V lost 0 bases, J lost 2 bases, and 9 bases lay in between. CDR1 is SGHRS and CDR2 is YFSETQ in the germline V gene. CDR3 amino acids: CASSLGGDTYEQYF. CDR3 bases: TGCGCCAGCAGCTTGGGAGGGGACACCTACGAGCAGTACTTC.

V gene TRBV19 combines with J gene TRBJ2-2; the D is unclear. In germline, CDR1 is LNHDA, CDR2 SQIVND (reference sequence). CDR3 length: 15 amino acids. Deletions cut 2 bases from V and 6 bases from J, with 13 bases between. The DNA of the CDR3 is TGTGCCAGTAGTATATCTCATTTAGGCGCCGGGGAGCTGTTTTTT. Amino acid sequence: CASSISHLGAGELFF.

This clonotype was seen repeatedly, ten times or more. V gene TRBV24-1 combines with J gene TRBJ2-1, with TRBD2 as a possible D gene (7 bases). Germline V gives CDR1 KGHDR, CDR2 SFDVKD. CDR3 length: 16 residues. Trimming pared 4 bases from V and 3 bases from J, leaving 15 bases between. This chain's CDR3 is CATSETGGGFYNEQFF. CDR3 nucleotides: TGTGCCACCAGTGAAACTGGCGGGGGCTTCTACAATGAGCAGTTCTTC.

This clonotype was detected many times. The chain combines TRBV4-1 with TRBJ2-7; 9 positions agree with TRBD1. CDR3 length: 15 amino acids. CDR1 is MGHRA, CDR2 YSYEKL, per germline. V shed 4 bases, J shed 2 bases, and the junction held 6 bases outside the gene matches. This chain's CDR3 is CASSPPGTGTYEQYF. The DNA of the CDR3 is TGCGCCAGCAGCCCGCCCGGGACAGGGACCTACGAGCAGTACTTC.

This clonotype was detected many times. The V gene is TRBV10-3, the J gene TRBJ1-2; the D gene is possibly TRBD1 (6 bases). The ends were cut back, 3 bases at V and 3 bases at J, with 8 bases in the middle. CDR1 is ENHRY and CDR2 is SYGVKD in the germline V gene. There are 13 residues in the CDR3. The CDR3 bases are TGTGCCATCAGTGACGGGACATACTATGGCTACACCTTC. This translates into CAISDGTYYGYTF.

This clonotype showed up many times. The chain combines TRBV20-1 with TRBJ1-1; a weak D match, TRBD1 (6 bases). Germline V gene data show CDR1 as DFQATT and CDR2 as SNEGSKA (reference sequence). The V end lost 6 bases, the J end lost 3 bases, and 17 bases lay between the germline ends. The CDR3 loop spans 14 amino acids. CDR3 protein: CSASRGGRDTEAFF. Here the CDR3 DNA reads TGCAGTGCCTCCCGGGGGGGGCGCGACACTGAAGCTTTCTTT.

This clonotype was found many times. The V gene is TRBV3-1, the J gene TRBJ2-7, with D tentatively TRBD1 (6 bases). The CDR3 contains 13 residues. Per the germline V gene, CDR1 is LGHDT and CDR2 is YNNKEL (reference sequence). V lost 1 base and J lost 3, with 7 bases in between. CDR3 coding DNA: TGTGCCAGCAGCCAAGGGACAGACTACGAGCAGTACTTC. Protein sequence: CASSQGTDYEQYF.

This clonotype was observed at least ten times. The chain links TRBV29-1 to TRBJ1-4, with a possible D match to TRBD1 (5 bases). CDR1 SQVTM and CDR2 ANQGSEA come from the germline V gene. This CDR3 is 12 amino acids long. V lost 4 bases to trimming and J lost 7 bases, with 10 bases between them. The CDR3 protein is CSVVGGSEKLFF. The CDR3 region has the DNA TGCAGCGTTGTGGGGGGTAGTGAAAAACTGTTTTTT.

This clonotype was observed at least ten times. The genes are TRBV18 and TRBJ2-3; D ambiguous. The CDR3 is 13 residues long. The V end lost 3 bases, the J end lost 1 base, and 5 bases lay between the germline ends. Germline values: CDR1 KGHSH, CDR2 LQKENI. CDR3 coding DNA: TGTGCCAGCTCACCCACCGGCACAGATACGCAGTATTTT. The encoded protein is CASSPTGTDTQYF.

Ten or more counts support this clonotype. The chain has TRBV20-1 and TRBJ1-3; D call uncertain. V lost 6 bases and J 2 bases, leaving 11 bases between the germline ends. The CDR3 has 13 residues. Germline V gene sequence: CDR1 DFQATT, CDR2 SNEGSKA (reference sequence). In nucleotides, the CDR3 is TGCAGTGCCCCCTCGGCACCTGGAAACACCATATATTTT. Translating gives CSAPSAPGNTIYF.

This clonotype was picked up many times. This chain links TRBV20-1 with TRBJ2-3; D gene ambiguous. The length of the CDR3 is 12 residues. From germline, CDR1 is DFQATT and CDR2 SNEGSKA (reference sequence). The V end was cut by 3 bases, the J end by 2 bases, with 6 bases between. CDR3 amino acids: CSARADTDTQYF. The DNA for the CDR3 is TGCAGTGCTAGGGCAGACACAGATACGCAGTATTTT.

This clonotype was seen a handful of times. V and J are TRBV20-1 and TRBJ2-1; possibly TRBD1 or TRBD2 for D (5 bases each). V lost 0 bases and J lost 12, with 21 bases in between. Germline V gives CDR1 DFQATT, CDR2 SNEGSKA (reference sequence). The CDR3 has 15 amino acids. The DNA for the CDR3 is TGCAGTGCTAGAGATCGTGGGACCCCGAGTTTGGTGCAGTTCTTC. As protein: CSARDRGTPSLVQFF.

This clonotype was detected ten times or more. In DNA, the CDR3 is TGTGCCAGCAGCTTGTGGAGCTCTGGGGCCAACGTCCTGACTTTC. This translates into CASSLWSSGANVLTF. V is TRBV5-6 and J is TRBJ2-6, with D unclear. This CDR3 comprises 15 residues. V was trimmed by 1 base and J by 0 bases, leaving 5 bases between them. CDR1 is SGHDT and CDR2 is YYEEEE in the germline V gene.

This clonotype was picked up many times. CDR3 sequence: CSALWDRGNNEQFF. The CDR3 DNA is TGCAGTGCACTATGGGACAGGGGGAACAATGAGCAGTTCTTC. V and J are TRBV20-1 and TRBJ2-1; 11 bases align to TRBD1. From germline, CDR1 is DFQATT and CDR2 SNEGSKA (reference sequence). Trimming cost V 6 bases and J 5 bases; bases outside gene matches: 6. This CDR3 is built from 14 residues.

V usage is TRBV5-1 and J usage is TRBJ2-2, with 8 nucleotides matching TRBD2. The V gene end was trimmed by 5 bases and the J gene end by 5 bases; junction bases not matched to a gene: 11. Germline CDR1 and CDR2: SGHRS and YFSETQ. CDR3 length: 16 residues. The CDR3 DNA is TGCGCCAGCAGGCGGGAGGCCATCCCAGGGACCGGGGAGCTGTTTTTT. Translating it yields CASRREAIPGTGELFF.

This chain joins TRBV29-1 and TRBJ2-7; 10 nucleotides match TRBD1. V shed 6 bases and J 6 bases; nucleotides not matched to a gene: 8. The CDR3 is made up of 13 amino acids. In germline, CDR1 is SQVTM, CDR2 ANQGSEA. CDR3 coding DNA: TGCAGCGTGTTGGGACAGGGGTTAAGCGAGCAGTACTTC. Encoded protein: CSVLGQGLSEQYF.

This clonotype was detected ten times or more. The chain is built from TRBV12-3 or TRBV12-4 and TRBJ2-1, with D possibly matching TRBD2 (6 bases). The V end lost 8 bases, the J end lost 5 bases, and 16 bases lay between the germline ends. The CDR3 sequence is 14 residues long. The CDR3 sequence: CASVAESINNEQFF. In nucleotides, the CDR3 is TGTGCCAGCGTAGCGGAAAGCATCAACAATGAGCAGTTCTTC.

This clonotype was seen many times. This chain joins TRBV5-1 and TRBJ1-6; TRBD1 might be the D (5 bases). The germline V gene has CDR1 SGHRS and CDR2 YFSETQ. Trimming took off 9 bases at V and 9 bases at J, with 22 bases between the two ends. The CDR3 runs to 15 residues. The CDR3 DNA sequence: TGCGCCACCCGTGCGGAAGACTCCGGGGGTTCACCCCTCCACTTT. Amino acid sequence: CATRAEDSGGSPLHF. Full variable domain (remainder filled in from reference TRBV5-1 and TRBJ1-6): KAGVTQTPRYLIKTRGQQVTLSCSPISGHRSVSWYQQTPGQGLQFLFEYFSETQRNKGNFPGRFSGRQFSNSRSEMNVSTLELGDSALYLCATRAEDSGGSPLHFGNGTRLTVT.

This clonotype was recorded many times. The rearrangement uses TRBV3-1 and TRBJ1-1, with D unclear. This CDR3 is 12 amino acids long. Per germline, CDR1 LGHDT and CDR2 YNNKEL (reference sequence). V lost 4 bases, J lost 5 bases, and 8 bases lay in between. The CDR3 is CASSPPGTEAFF. Written as DNA, the CDR3 is TGTGCCAGCAGCCCGCCGGGTACTGAAGCTTTCTTT.

Many counts were recorded for this clonotype. The rearrangement joins TRBV5-1 to TRBJ2-1; D possibly corresponds to TRBD1 (6 bases). CDR1 and CDR2 (germline): SGHRS, YFSETQ. The CDR3 runs 18 residues. With 2 bases removed from V and 2 bases from J, the gap between germline ends came to 20 bases. The CDR3 region is CASSFPQGRASAYNEQFF. In DNA form, the CDR3 reads TGCGCCAGCAGCTTCCCACAGGGTAGGGCAAGCGCCTACAATGAGCAGTTCTTC.

At least ten counts were recorded for this clonotype. J is TRBJ1-2 and V is TRBV5-6; TRBD1 agrees at 7 bases. From germline, CDR1 is SGHDT and CDR2 YYEEEE. The CDR3 has 16 residues. V gave up 4 bases and J gave up 4 bases; unmatched junction bases: 13. The CDR3 nucleotides read TGTGCCAGCAGCCCTACAGGGACAGCCGATGCCTATGGCTACACCTTC. Translation: CASSPTGTADAYGYTF. The entire variable domain, with the rest obtained from reference TRBV5-6 and TRBJ1-2, is as follows: DAGVTQSPTHLIKTRGQQVTLRCSPKSGHDTVSWYQQALGQGPQFIFQYYEEEERQRGNFPDRFSGHQFPNYSSELNVNALLLGDSALYLCASSPTGTADAYGYTFGSGTRLTVV.

The chain is built from TRBV7-9 and TRBJ1-1, with TRBD1 matching over 12 bases. Germline CDR1 SEHNR, CDR2 FQNEAQ (reference sequence). The V and J ends lost 5 bases and 4 bases, in that order; junction bases with no gene match: 8. CDR3 length equals 16 residues. The CDR3 DNA sequence: TGTGCCAGCAGCAACCCTGGGACAGGGGGCGGCACTGAAGCTTTCTTT. This sequence encodes CASSNPGTGGGTEAFF.